Below are 18 T cell receptor beta chains sequenced from a single sample in a study of blood T cell repertoires in COVID-19. Libraries were prepared by immunoSEQ multiplex PCR; TCRdb keeps only in-frame clonotypes and omits some of them. The sample shows 80,000 to 100,000 clones, approximately 80% of them seen only once. Sequencing was carried out using peripheral blood. These receptors came from a human donor in a cohort sampled during active COVID-19.

The chain carries TRBV10-3 and TRBJ2-2, with 11 positions matching TRBD2. Germline-derived CDR1 and CDR2 are ENHRY and SYGVKD. After removal of 0 bases from V and 4 bases from J, the junction contained 4 bases not matched to a gene. The CDR3 has 17 amino acids. The CDR3 nucleotides read TGTGCCATCAGTGAGTCGAGGCTAGCGGGAGGCACCGGGGAGCTGTTTTTT. It specifies CAISESRLAGGTGELFF.

The chain couples TRBV30 to TRBJ2-7, with TRBD2 identical over 7 bases. Germline V CDR1 and CDR2: GTSNPN, SVGIG (reference sequence). The ends lost 2 bases at V and 6 bases at J; junction bases unmatched: 25. The length of the CDR3 is 19 residues. The CDR3: CAWSRRAGNSELTDCEQYF. The DNA for the CDR3 is TGTGCCTGGAGTAGGAGAGCGGGGAACAGTGAGCTTACGGACTGCGAGCAGTACTTC. The variable domain in full, with the rest retrieved from reference TRBV30 and TRBJ2-7, is SQTIHQWPATLVQPVGSPLSLECTVEGTSNPNLYWYRQAAGRGLQLLFYSVGIGQISSEVPQNLSASRPQDRQFILSSKKLLLSDSGFYLCAWSRRAGNSELTDCEQYFGPGTRLTVT.

The genes are TRBV5-6 and TRBJ1-4; tentatively, D is TRBD1 (6 bases). CDR3 length: 17 amino acids. Germline V CDR1 and CDR2: SGHDT, YYEEEE. With 0 bases removed from V and 0 bases from J, the gap between germline ends came to 12 bases. The CDR3 coding sequence is TGTGCCAGCAGCTTGGAGGGCAGGGGCGCAACTAATGAAAAACTGTTTTTT. It is translated as CASSLEGRGATNEKLFF.

This sequence joins TRBV3-1 (or the pseudogene TRBV3-2) and TRBJ1-2; 7 bases are a match to TRBD1. Germline assignment: CDR1 LGHDT and CDR2 YNNKEL (reference sequence). CDR3 length: 16 amino acids. V lost 2 bases, J lost 5 bases, and 11 bases stayed unmatched. CDR3 protein: CASSQFPGQFSYGYTF. The CDR3 DNA follows: TGTGCCAGCAGCCAATTCCCGGGACAGTTTTCGTATGGCTACACCTTC.

The chain combines TRBV6-5 with TRBJ1-4; D gene unclear. V dropped 2 bases and J dropped 5 bases, with 15 bases sitting between them. This CDR3 contains 16 residues. Germline CDR1 is MNHEY and CDR2 is SVGAGI. CDR3 loop: CASSYDPSSGNEKLFF. In DNA form, the CDR3 reads TGTGCCAGCAGTTACGATCCCTCGTCGGGGAATGAAAAACTGTTTTTT.

In nucleotides, the CDR3 is TGCGCCAGCAGCCTCCCGGGACAGGGAAGCGAGCAGTACTTC. This translates into CASSLPGQGSEQYF. V and J are TRBV5-1 and TRBJ2-7, with 9 bases identical to TRBD1. The CDR3 runs to 14 residues. Per the germline V gene, CDR1 is SGHRS and CDR2 is YFSETQ. V gave up 4 bases and J gave up 6 bases; unmatched junction bases: 8.

This chain joins TRBV6-6 and TRBJ1-1; D not resolved. The germline gives CDR1 MNHNY, CDR2 SVGAGI (reference sequence). V was clipped by 8 bases and J by 2 bases, with 15 bases between them. This CDR3 is 14 amino acids long. The CDR3 reads CASSPRAGNTEAFF. The CDR3 DNA follows: TGTGCCAGCTCTCCGCGTGCGGGAAACACTGAAGCTTTCTTT.

This clone has only a few counts. V gene TRBV5-6 combines with J gene TRBJ2-7; unclear D gene. CDR1 and CDR2 (germline): SGHDT, YYEEEE. The ends were cut back, 0 bases at V and 3 bases at J, with 13 bases in the middle. The CDR3 is 15 amino acids. The CDR3 here is CASSLGQFSDYEQYF. The CDR3 DNA reads TGTGCCAGCAGCTTGGGGCAGTTCAGCGACTACGAGCAGTACTTC.

The chain has TRBV6-5 and TRBJ1-5; weak D call: TRBD1 (5 bases). Germline lookup yields CDR1 MNHEY and CDR2 SVGAGI. This CDR3 region has 14 residues. V lost 6 bases and J lost 8, with 17 bases in between. This CDR3 reads CASRPKGSVKPQHF. The CDR3 bases are TGTGCCAGCAGGCCCAAGGGGTCTGTTAAGCCCCAGCATTTT.

V is TRBV19 and J is TRBJ1-1; D unclear. Trimming pared 1 base from V and 3 bases from J, leaving 12 bases between. Germline CDR1 and CDR2: LNHDA and SQIVND (reference sequence). The CDR3 is 15 amino acids. The CDR3 DNA sequence: TGTGCCAGTAGTATAGGGCGGCAGCTGGACACTGAAGCTTTCTTT. Amino acids: CASSIGRQLDTEAFF. The full variable domain, its missing parts supplied by reference TRBV19 and TRBJ1-1, is DGGITQSPKYLFRKEGQNVTLSCEQNLNHDAMYWYRQDPGQGLRLIYYSQIVNDFQKGDIAEGYSVSREKKESFPLTVTSAQKNPTAFYLCASSIGRQLDTEAFFGQGTRLTVV.

In its sample, this clone was seen a few times. The J gene is TRBJ1-5, the V gene TRBV29-1; D is unresolved. Germline V gene lookup returns CDR1 SQVTM and CDR2 ANQGSEA. Trimming stripped 6 bases from V and 4 bases from J, with 16 bases between. The CDR3 loop spans 14 amino acids. CDR3 loop: CSVNGETKNQPQHF. The CDR3 DNA sequence: TGCAGCGTAAACGGAGAGACCAAAAATCAGCCCCAGCATTTT.

V usage is TRBV5-1 and J usage is TRBJ2-3, with D possibly being TRBD2 (6 bases). Germline assignment: CDR1 SGHRS and CDR2 YFSETQ. V gave up 3 bases and J gave up 1 base, with 12 bases separating them. This CDR3 has 15 residues. CDR3 bases: TGCGCCAGCAGCTCATCCAAGCGGGGCACAGATACGCAGTATTTT. As protein: CASSSSKRGTDTQYF.

The chain is built from TRBV28 and TRBJ1-3, with D unclear. The V end lost 2 bases, the J end lost 3 bases, and 14 bases lay between the germline ends. CDR1 is MDHEN, CDR2 SYDVKM, per germline. CDR3 length: 16 amino acids. DNA of the CDR3: TGTGCCAGCAGTTTAAGCCAACCACGAGATGGAAACACCATATATTTT. This translates into CASSLSQPRDGNTIYF.

The chain has TRBV5-3 and TRBJ1-1; TRBD1 might be the D (5 bases). TRBV5-3 is sorted into the ORF group, with uncertain function. This CDR3 contains 15 residues. Trimming stripped 0 bases from V and 6 bases from J, with 15 bases between. The CDR3 DNA reads TGTGCCAGAAGCTTGGGCCGCCCTGGGGCCCCTGAAGCTTTCTTT. This sequence encodes CARSLGRPGAPEAFF.

J is TRBJ1-1 and V is TRBV18; D gene uncertain. The CDR3 loop spans 13 amino acids. Germline V gene lookup returns CDR1 KGHSH and CDR2 LQKENI. V lost 4 bases and J lost 5, with 11 bases in between. The CDR3 reads CASSLTRETEAFF. The CDR3, as DNA: TGTGCCAGCTCACTTACACGGGAGACTGAAGCTTTCTTT.

The J gene is TRBJ1-2, the V gene TRBV30; 7 nucleotides agree with TRBD1. The germline V gene has CDR1 GTSNPN and CDR2 SVGIG (reference sequence). This CDR3 is built from 13 residues. The V gene end was trimmed by 2 bases and the J gene end by 7 bases; junction bases not matched to a gene: 7. The CDR3 DNA is TGTGCCTGGAGTCCCACAGGGGAACGTGGCTACACCTTC. Its protein product is CAWSPTGERGYTF.

The chain uses TRBV7-2 and TRBJ2-7; 9 bases fit TRBD2. The CDR3 is 15 amino acids. CDR1 is SGHTA and CDR2 is FQGNSA in the germline V gene. V shed 6 bases and J 3 bases; nucleotides not matched to a gene: 9. The CDR3 protein is CASRRSAGGNYEQYF. The CDR3, as DNA: TGTGCCAGCAGGAGATCAGCGGGAGGTAACTACGAGCAGTACTTC.

The genes are TRBV5-6 and TRBJ2-3, with D possibly TRBD1 on 6 matching bases. In germline, CDR1 is SGHDT, CDR2 YYEEEE. CDR3 length: 17 amino acids. V shed 1 base and J shed 1 base, with 16 bases lying between them. The CDR3 DNA sequence: TGTGCCAGCAGCTTGTCGTGGGGGCAGAGTGGCACAGATACGCAGTATTTT. Residues: CASSLSWGQSGTDTQYF.